This TCR beta chain was observed in a study of early T cells in non-severe SARS-CoV-2 infection. Study-wide background: Whole-blood bulk RNA, unsorted, was sequenced, and chains were unpaired.

General study results and limits: Using VDJdb, the matching emphasized anti-spike CD8 responses while missing private and CD4 specificities.

Notes on this clonotype: Its cognate antigen is unknown.

In the library, individual cDNA molecules carried attached unique molecular identifiers. MiXCR was run by TCRdb on the 5' RACE reads, yielding one entry per CDR3 protein. The sample carries about 69,000 distinct CDR3 sequences, approximately 9.5% recorded once. Material for sequencing was whole blood. The clonotype originates from an adult who was a healthcare worker with PCR-confirmed SARS-CoV-2 infection or an uninfected control (not recorded which).

CDR3 DNA sequence: TGCAGTGCTAGAGATCCCTCGACAGGGAACGAGCAGTACTTC. Its translation: CSARDPSTGNEQYF. The rearrangement joins TRBV20-1 to TRBJ2-7; 7 bases fit TRBD1. V shed 0 bases, J shed 5 bases, and the junction held 7 bases outside the gene matches. The CDR3 is 14 residues long. Germline V gives CDR1 DFQATT, CDR2 SNEGSKA (reference sequence).